This T cell receptor beta chain comes out of a study of blood T cell repertoires in COVID-19 (dated by TCRdb to 2018 to 2020). A note on the overall study: Samples covering the acute and convalescent phases of COVID-19 were provided by collaborators in the United States, Italy and Spain. The prospective study material was composed of cDNA or gDNA derived from T cells, B-cell-depleted T cells, or PBMCs. The dataset comprised deeply sampled blood TCRbeta repertoires from subjects exposed to, actively infected with, or recovered from COVID-19. The repertoires were made available in a free public database intended to serve as a resource for research on the immune response to SARS-CoV-2. Samples were obtained from the ongoing ImmuneRACE study (first 160 participants) and from some 1,200 subjects provided by 6 global collaborators. A de-identified subject ID, COVID-19 status, age in years and sex were almost always included in the sample metadata. Where available, HLA class I and class II types were obtained from metadata supplied by the sample provider rather than from assay-based typing.

Paper-wide results and their limitations: The quantity of clinical and demographic metadata differed by source and by participant and was supplied without curation.

TCRbeta CDR3 regions were amplified from genomic DNA using the immunoSEQ Assay, a bias-controlled multiplex PCR. The original pipeline was this. The number of nucleated cells in each sample was estimated by amplification of reference gene primers within the assay. Sequence reads were collapsed and filtered to measure the absolute abundance of every unique TCRbeta CDR3 rearrangement. For each sample, productive Simpson clonality was calculated as the square root of Simpson's diversity index over productive rearrangements. TCRdb carries this immuneACCESS record with in-frame sequences only. Its versions omit some clonotypes, under half of them owing to an unresolved V gene in the studies checked, with the rest unexplained. V and J calls and clone size follow that table, whereas D and trimming were derived from the DNA. The sample profile shows around 250,000 clones; 88% of them were found once. The ten largest clones add up to about 9.4% of the sample.

One collaborating source in Seattle enrolled patients while the patients were actively infected and followed the patients over time throughout the course of disease. Each collaborating institution followed its own protocols to collect whole blood in K2EDTA tubes. Collaborator samples were shipped for TCRbeta analysis as frozen whole blood, isolated PBMCs, or DNA extracted from either sample type. On this clone: What antigen it recognizes has not been identified. The record has no base qualities; no much larger clone is one base away.

Based on the germline V gene (reference sequence), the CDR1 and CDR2 sequences are SGHNT and YYREEE. Ends trimmed: V by 3 bases, J by 2 bases; bases unmatched to a gene: 1. There are 14 amino acids in the CDR3, from cysteine to phenylalanine inclusive. Only CDR3 DNA is held: 42 bases, read in frame from base 1. The sequence was collected from a woman in her 70s with COVID-19, enrolled during active disease. Recombination joined TRBV5-4 with TRBJ2-7; the junction holds 11 bases that match TRBD1. Sequencing was done on a sample of peripheral blood. The CDR3 has the sequence CASSSGQGAYEQYF. In nucleotides, the sequence is TGTGCCAGCAGCTCGGGACAGGGGGCCTACGAGCAGTACTTC.